Below, one T cell receptor beta chain is given with its context. This sample was included in a study of human T cells and chemical hapten exposure. TCRdb recomputed calls from the 5' RACE reads with MiXCR, one row per CDR3 protein. The repertoire holds 81,000 or so distinct CDR3 sequences, with 7% to 8% as singletons. The CDR3 has 16 amino acids. Germline lookup yields CDR1 SGHRS and CDR2 YFSETQ. With 0 bases removed from V and 3 bases from J, the gap between germline ends came to 15 bases. The template was total RNA from unfractionated whole blood. This sequence was found in a male donor in good health. The chain links TRBV5-1 to TRBJ1-1; tentatively, D is TRBD1 (5 bases). The CDR3 loop is CASSLAGGGADTEAFF. CDR3 sequence (DNA): TGCGCCAGCAGCTTGGCGGGAGGAGGGGCGGACACTGAAGCTTTCTTT. The variable domain in full, with the rest retrieved from reference TRBV5-1 and TRBJ1-1, is KAGVTQTPRYLIKTRGQQVTLSCSPISGHRSVSWYQQTPGQGLQFLFEYFSETQRNKGNFPGRFSGRQFSNSRSEMNVSTLELGDSALYLCASSLAGGGADTEAFFGQGTRLTVV.